This T cell receptor (beta chain) comes out of a study of preoperative IRX-2 immunotherapy in early breast cancer. Germline V gene data show CDR1 as MNHEY and CDR2 as SVGAGI. CDR3 length: 14 amino acids. With V trimmed by 5 bases and J by 7 bases, 7 bases remained unmatched. The treatment denotes: preoperative locoregional IRX-2 cytokine immunotherapy. Patients received preoperative, locoregional IRX-2 cytokine immunotherapy in a phase Ib study. The protocol was immunoSEQ multiplex PCR, while the TCRdb copy is restricted to in-frame clones and leaves out a portion. Of about 24,000 clones listed, around 90% were seen once; the top ten hold 28%.

This rearrangement joins TRBV6-5 to TRBJ1-2, with 10 bases that match TRBD1. This clonotype was obtained from a human donor with breast cancer. This specimen consisted of tumor tissue, obtained after IRX-2 immunotherapy. CDR3 nucleotide sequence: TGTGCCAGCAGTCCGACAGGGGGCCAGACTGGCTACACCTTC. Translation gives CASSPTGGQTGYTF.